Listed below are T cell receptor beta chains from one sample, sequenced in a study of regulatory T cells in long-lasting Graves disease. TCRdb independently ran MiXCR on the multiplex PCR reads; one entry per CDR3 protein. The top ten hold 22% of the sample, which has approximately 400,000 distinct CDR3 sequences, 15% to 19% seen once. The input for sequencing was peripheral blood mononuclear cells (PBMCs), taken at new diagnosis, from a patient treated with antithyroid drugs. The receptors derive from a female donor with Graves disease. CDR3s include the opening cysteine and the closing phenylalanine or tryptophan. The D gene is left open where the match is weak. Clone size is stated in some rows and not others, as once, few, many or a class when expanded.

d_gene | abundance | j_gene | v_gene | CDR3aa | CDR3nt
NA | many | TRBJ2-2 | TRBV27 | CASWRGQNTGELFF | TGTGCCAGCTGGCGGGGGCAAAACACCGGGGAGCTGTTTTTT
TRBD2 | few | TRBJ2-7 | TRBV28 | CASSLRGLAAGGQYF | TGTGCCAGCAGTTTAAGAGGACTAGCGGCTGGGGGGCAGTACTTC
TRBD1 | many | TRBJ2-3 | TRBV7-9 | CASSSMTTGSDTQYF | TGTGCCAGCAGCTCCATGACGACAGGGTCAGATACGCAGTATTTT
NA | many | TRBJ2-3 | TRBV4-1 | CASSQERGRGTDTQYF | TGCGCCAGCAGCCAAGAACGAGGGAGAGGCACAGATACGCAGTATTTT
NA | many | TRBJ2-1 | TRBV6-5 | CASSYGGQNNEQFF | TGTGCCAGCAGTTACGGTGGGCAGAACAATGAGCAGTTCTTC
TRBD1 | many | TRBJ2-1 | TRBV7-3 | CASSLEGAHNEQFF | TGTGCCAGCAGCTTAGAGGGGGCCCACAATGAGCAGTTCTTC
TRBD2 | NA | TRBJ2-2 | TRBV7-8 | CASSSRWAGEFPGELFF | TGTGCCAGCAGCTCCCGGTGGGCGGGGGAATTCCCCGGGGAGCTGTTTTTT
NA | few | TRBJ1-2 | TRBV29-1 | CSVDSTGRGGYTF | TGCAGCGTTGATAGCACAGGGCGGGGTGGCTACACCTTC
NA | many | TRBJ2-3 | TRBV28 | CASSGLRTRTDTQYF | TGTGCCAGCAGCGGACTGCGAACCCGCACAGATACGCAGTATTTT
NA | NA | TRBJ1-4 | TRBV4-1 | CASSQDGADEKLFF | TGCGCCAGCAGCCAAGATGGGGCTGATGAAAAACTGTTTTTT
NA | many | TRBJ1-5 | TRBV12-5 | CASGSVTGVQGQPQHF | TGTGCTAGTGGTTCCGTAACCGGGGTACAGGGTCAGCCCCAGCATTTT
NA | many | TRBJ1-5 | TRBV29-1 | CSVAEPLRPGIKLSNQPQHF | TGCAGCGTTGCCGAACCTTTAAGGCCAGGGATAAAGCTTAGCAATCAGCCCCAGCATTTT
TRBD2 | few | TRBJ2-7 | TRBV20-1 | CSASGLLGREWYEQYF | TGCAGTGCTAGCGGGCTTCTGGGGCGGGAGTGGTACGAGCAGTACTTC
TRBD1 | many | TRBJ2-3 | TRBV28 | CASSKYGTGDTDTQYF | TGTGCCAGCAGTAAATACGGGACAGGGGACACAGATACGCAGTATTTT
NA | many | TRBJ1-3 | TRBV7-9 | CASSLAHSGYGNTIYF | TGTGCCAGCAGCTTAGCGCATTCGGGTTACGGAAACACCATATATTTT
NA | few | TRBJ2-1 | TRBV7-3 | CASSLIPRSGYNEQFF | TGTGCCAGCAGCTTAATCCCCAGGTCGGGTTACAATGAGCAGTTCTTC
NA | NA | TRBJ2-1 | TRBV7-9 | CASRGQGRLSDEQFF | TGTGCCAGCCGCGGTCAGGGGCGGCTGAGCGATGAGCAGTTCTTC
NA | NA | TRBJ1-6 | TRBV4-1 | CASSTSGGAGTYNSPLHF | TGCGCCAGCAGTACCTCGGGGGGCGCGGGCACCTATAATTCACCCCTCCACTTT
TRBD1 | many | TRBJ2-2 | TRBV6-2/TRBV6-3 | CASSWKGQPTGELFF | TGTGCCAGCAGTTGGAAGGGACAGCCCACCGGGGAGCTGTTTTTT
TRBD2 | many | TRBJ2-7 | TRBV3-1 | CASSQDGLAGVVEQYF | TGTGCCAGCAGCCAAGATGGGTTAGCGGGAGTTGTCGAGCAGTACTTC
TRBD2 | NA | TRBJ2-3 | TRBV6-1 | CASRGTSGLQDTQYF | TGTGCCAGCAGGGGGACTAGCGGGCTTCAAGATACGCAGTATTTT
NA | NA | TRBJ1-2 | TRBV6-5 | CASSSEQYYGYTF | TGTGCCAGCAGTTCCGAACAGTACTATGGCTACACCTTC
TRBD1 | many | TRBJ1-3 | TRBV12-3/TRBV12-4 | CASSLWEGAIGNTIYF | TGTGCCAGCAGTTTATGGGAGGGGGCCATTGGAAACACCATATATTTT
NA | many | TRBJ2-2 | TRBV14 | CASSAYKGIRYTGELFF | TGTGCCAGCAGCGCCTACAAGGGGATTAGATACACCGGGGAGCTGTTTTTT
NA | many | TRBJ1-3 | TRBV6-2/TRBV6-3 | CASSSTGAGNTIYF | TGTGCCAGCAGTTCGACGGGGGCCGGAAACACCATATATTTT
NA | many | TRBJ2-1 | TRBV11-2 | CASSFRAGNEQFF | TGTGCCAGCAGCTTCAGGGCGGGGAATGAGCAGTTCTTC
NA | few | TRBJ1-1 | TRBV9 | CASSDPRTAVNTEAFF | TGTGCCAGCAGCGACCCCCGGACAGCCGTGAACACTGAAGCTTTCTTT
TRBD1 | few | TRBJ2-7 | TRBV12-3/TRBV12-4 | CASSLGAGGGIHEQYF | TGTGCCAGCAGCCTTGGGGCAGGGGGCGGGATCCACGAGCAGTACTTC
NA | many | TRBJ2-1 | TRBV6-9 | CASSSRRDRSYNEQFF | TGTGCCAGCAGTTCAAGAAGAGACAGGTCCTACAATGAGCAGTTCTTC
NA | few | TRBJ2-3 | TRBV28 | CASSPPLATQSTDTQYF | TGTGCCAGCAGCCCCCCTCTAGCGACCCAAAGCACAGATACGCAGTATTTT
NA | many | TRBJ2-1 | TRBV12-3/TRBV12-4 | CASSWDELMFF | TGTGCCAGCAGTTGGGACGAACTGATGTTCTTC
TRBD2 | many | TRBJ2-7 | TRBV12-3/TRBV12-4 | CASHGTSGYEQYF | TGTGCCAGCCACGGGACTAGCGGCTACGAGCAGTACTTC
NA | few | TRBJ2-1 | TRBV5-1 | CASSLHGGGAYNEQFF | TGCGCCAGCAGCTTACATGGAGGGGGGGCCTACAATGAGCAGTTCTTC
TRBD2 | many | TRBJ2-7 | TRBV12-5 | CASGLVQGLAAYEQYF | TGTGCTAGTGGTTTGGTACAGGGACTAGCGGCATACGAGCAGTACTTC
NA | many | TRBJ2-1 | TRBV7-6 | CASSLTEDNEQFF | TGTGCCAGCAGCTTAACAGAAGACAATGAGCAGTTCTTC
NA | many | TRBJ1-1 | TRBV5-6 | CASSSIGSAPEAFF | TGTGCCAGCAGCTCCATTGGCTCGGCCCCTGAAGCTTTCTTT
NA | many | TRBJ2-1 | TRBV10-3 | CAISESTGPGRGATNEQFF | TGTGCCATCAGTGAGTCGACTGGTCCCGGTAGGGGCGCAACCAATGAGCAGTTCTTC
TRBD1 | many | TRBJ1-1 | TRBV27 | CASSFDRDRTEAFF | TGTGCCAGCAGTTTCGACAGGGACCGCACTGAAGCTTTCTTT
TRBD2 | many | TRBJ2-5 | TRBV4-2 | CASSQDGLAGGTGETQYF | TGTGCCAGCAGCCAAGATGGGCTAGCGGGGGGGACCGGTGAGACCCAGTACTTC
TRBD1 | many | TRBJ1-5 | TRBV6-5 | CASSYAGGSNQPQHF | TGTGCCAGCAGTTACGCAGGGGGCAGCAATCAGCCCCAGCATTTT
NA | many | TRBJ1-3 | TRBV29-1 | CSVDDRRSSGNTIYF | TGCAGCGTTGACGACAGACGGAGCTCTGGAAACACCATATATTTT
NA | many | TRBJ1-1 | TRBV20-1 | CSARGFGRGRSTGAFF | TGCAGTGCTAGAGGTTTTGGCAGGGGCAGGAGCACTGGAGCTTTCTTT
NA | many | TRBJ1-1 | TRBV24-1 | CATRSGTGETEAFF | TGTGCCACCAGATCCGGGACGGGGGAGACTGAAGCTTTCTTT
TRBD1 | NA | TRBJ2-7 | TRBV27 | CASQEQGQGFEQYF | TGTGCCAGCCAAGAACAGGGACAGGGGTTCGAGCAGTACTTC
TRBD1 | few | TRBJ1-5 | TRBV27 | CASRTGTGTTARNQPQHF | TGTGCCAGCCGTACCGGGACAGGGACTACCGCACGCAATCAGCCCCAGCATTTT
NA | NA | TRBJ1-1 | TRBV7-9 | CASSLGVWGPEASF | TGTGCCAGCAGCTTAGGGGTTTGGGGGCCTGAAGCTTCCTTT
NA | few | TRBJ2-6 | TRBV2 | CASRRGITAGANVLTF | TGTGCCAGCAGGAGGGGGATCACAGCGGGGGCCAACGTCCTGACTTTC
TRBD2 | NA | TRBJ2-1 | TRBV10-1 | CASSGGLAGNNEQFF | TGCGCCAGCAGTGGTGGGCTAGCGGGGAACAATGAGCAGTTCTTC
NA | NA | TRBJ1-5 | TRBV24-1 | CATSDSGQQLNQPQHF | TGTGCCACCAGTGACTCCGGACAGCAATTAAATCAGCCCCAGCATTTT
NA | many | TRBJ2-7 | TRBV11-2 | CASSVGLTGQYF | TGTGCCAGCAGCGTAGGGTTAACGGGGCAGTACTTC
NA | many | TRBJ2-7 | TRBV11-2 | CASSLAGAKSSYEQYF | TGTGCCAGCAGCTTAGCGGGGGCCAAGAGCTCCTACGAGCAGTACTTC
NA | many | TRBJ1-1 | TRBV3-1 | CASSQIGTKGNTEAFF | TGTGCCAGCAGCCAAATAGGAACTAAGGGGAACACTGAAGCTTTCTTT
TRBD1 | NA | TRBJ2-7 | TRBV7-6 | CASSLAATGGSYEQYF | TGTGCCAGCAGCTTAGCGGCGACAGGGGGATCCTACGAGCAGTACTTC
NA | many | TRBJ1-1 | TRBV3-1 | CASSQRQFEAFF | TGTGCCAGCAGCCAGAGACAGTTTGAAGCTTTCTTT
NA | many | TRBJ1-4 | TRBV11-2 | CASSITVRATNEKLFF | TGTGCCAGCAGCATCACTGTGCGTGCAACTAATGAAAAACTGTTTTTT